The 11 T cell receptor beta chains below come from one sample, sequenced in a study of sequential checkpoint blockade in melanoma. Treatment reported: randomized to nivolumab then ipilimumab (arm A) or the reverse (arm B). The assay was immunoSEQ multiplex PCR, and TCRdb's table has in-frame clones only and misses some. The sample includes about 27,000 clones, approximately 80% of them seen just once. The sample consisted of CD8+ T cells sorted from blood (inferred from file names), taken from a patient given nivolumab and ipilimumab in sequence. The receptors here all came from a human donor with melanoma.

V usage is TRBV29-1 and J usage is TRBJ1-3, with D tentatively TRBD1 (6 bases). The V gene's germline CDR1 is SQVTM and CDR2 ANQGSEA. The CDR3 covers 15 residues. V was pared by 1 base and J by 0 bases, with 10 bases between. CDR3 coding DNA: TGCAGCGTTGAAGGAACAGGGCTCTCTGGAAACACCATATATTTT. This encodes CSVEGTGLSGNTIYF.

The CDR3 region is CASSLAGGLGYEQYF. In nucleotides, the CDR3 is TGTGCCAGCAGTTTAGCGGGGGGGCTCGGCTACGAGCAGTACTTC. The J gene is TRBJ2-7, the V gene TRBV27; 9 bases align to TRBD2. This CDR3 is built from 15 residues. CDR1 MNHEY and CDR2 SMNVEV come from the germline V gene (reference sequence). J gave up 3 bases and V 2 bases, and 5 bases lay outside the gene matches.

The chain recombines TRBV4-1 with TRBJ2-7; D is possibly TRBD2 (6 bases). V was cut by 3 bases and J by 2 bases, with 14 bases left in between. Germline V gene lookup returns CDR1 MGHRA and CDR2 YSYEKL. This CDR3 comprises 15 residues. Here the CDR3 DNA reads TGCGCCAGCAGCCAGGTAGAGACGGGAGCCTACGAGCAGTACTTC. Its protein product is CASSQVETGAYEQYF.

V and J are TRBV10-3 and TRBJ2-7, with D tentatively TRBD1 (5 bases). The CDR3 has 13 residues. Germline values: CDR1 ENHRY, CDR2 SYGVKD. Deletions cut 7 bases from V and 0 bases from J, with 10 bases between. The CDR3 DNA reads as TGTGCCATCACCCAGGGTTTCTCCTACGAGCAGTACTTC. This codes for CAITQGFSYEQYF.

This chain links TRBV5-7 with TRBJ2-7; D unclear. TRBV5-7 qualifies as an ORF whose function is uncertain. The CDR3 extends over 12 amino acids. DNA of the CDR3: TGTGCATGGGCCCCATCCTCCTACGAGCAGTACTTC. Its translation: CAWAPSSYEQYF.

The genes are TRBV7-7 and TRBJ2-1, with a tentative D call TRBD2 (7 bases). Germline V gene data show CDR1 as SSHAT and CDR2 as FNYEAQ (reference sequence). V was pared by 5 bases and J by 1 base, with 15 bases between. The CDR3 is 16 amino acids. In DNA, the CDR3 is TGTGCCAGCAGCGTGGGGGGGCACCCGTCCTACAATGAGCAGTTCTTC. This translates into CASSVGGHPSYNEQFF.

A single count supports this clone. The chain uses TRBV25-1 and TRBJ1-4, with 7 positions matching TRBD1. Germline CDR1 and CDR2: MGHDK and SYGVNS. The length of the CDR3 is 14 residues. V lost 4 bases, J lost 8 bases, and 7 bases stayed unmatched. CDR3 sequence reads: CASSADREAEKLFF. As DNA, the CDR3 is TGTGCCAGCAGTGCCGACAGGGAGGCCGAAAAACTGTTTTTT.

This clone turned up a few times. Possible read error: a much larger clone is one base away. The CDR3 bases are TGTGCCAGCAGAATCCGTAATGAGCAGTTCTTC. Translation gives CASRIRNEQFF. V and J are TRBV4-2 and TRBJ2-1; D uncertain. The CDR3 loop spans 11 amino acids. Looked up from germline, CDR1 is LGHNA and CDR2 is YNFKEQ. The V gene lost 6 bases and the J gene lost 7 bases, with 7 bases spanning the gap.

The J gene is TRBJ2-3, the V gene TRBV4-2; 12 bases match TRBD2. Looked up from germline, CDR1 is LGHNA and CDR2 is YNFKEQ. Trimming at V came to 3 bases and at J to 5 bases, leaving 9 bases not matched to a gene. This CDR3 is built from 17 residues. CDR3 DNA: TGTGCCAGCAGCCAGGAACTAGCGGGGGGACCTGAAGATACGCAGTATTTT. Translating gives CASSQELAGGPEDTQYF.

The chain recombines TRBV5-1 with TRBJ2-7; D is uncertain. Trimming took 0 bases from V and 6 from J, leaving 4 bases between them. The CDR3 is 11 residues long. Looked up from germline, CDR1 is SGHRS and CDR2 is YFSETQ. The CDR3 DNA reads as TGCGCCAGCAGCTTGGAGCGCGAGCAGTACTTC. Its protein product is CASSLEREQYF.

This chain links TRBV19 with TRBJ2-1, with D unresolved. There are 13 residues in the CDR3. Germline CDR1 reads LNHDA; CDR2 reads SQIVND (reference sequence). V was shortened by 8 bases and J by 0 bases, with 8 bases between the two germline ends. Here the CDR3 reads CASAESSYNEQFF. The CDR3 coding sequence is TGTGCCAGTGCCGAGAGCTCCTACAATGAGCAGTTCTTC.